This paragraph covers one TCR beta chain sequence. Authors' methods: Nucleated cell number was recorded as an estimate derived from reference gene primer amplification. Measured with immunoSEQ multiplex PCR; TCRdb has only the in-frame clones, and not every one. That table gives V, J and clone size, and the DNA gave D and trimming. The sample holds about 44,000 clones, 87% seen once. The sample belongs to a study of blood T cell repertoires in COVID-19. Study background: Collection of acute and convalescent COVID-19 samples took place in the United States, Italy and Spain. Sources were T cells, B-cell-depleted T cells, or PBMCs; the material itself was cDNA or gDNA.

Trimming removed 0 bases at V and 2 bases at J, with 10 bases between. The CDR3 has 15 amino acids. Germline V gives CDR1 ENHRY, CDR2 SYGVKD. The TCR sequence derives from an elderly woman in a cohort sampled during active or convalescent COVID-19. The sequencing sample was made of peripheral blood. V usage is TRBV10-3 and J usage is TRBJ2-5; no definite D call. CDR3 nucleotides: TGTGCCATCAGTGAGTCGGGTGGCAGGCAAGAGACCCAGTACTTC. Protein: CAISESGGRQETQYF.